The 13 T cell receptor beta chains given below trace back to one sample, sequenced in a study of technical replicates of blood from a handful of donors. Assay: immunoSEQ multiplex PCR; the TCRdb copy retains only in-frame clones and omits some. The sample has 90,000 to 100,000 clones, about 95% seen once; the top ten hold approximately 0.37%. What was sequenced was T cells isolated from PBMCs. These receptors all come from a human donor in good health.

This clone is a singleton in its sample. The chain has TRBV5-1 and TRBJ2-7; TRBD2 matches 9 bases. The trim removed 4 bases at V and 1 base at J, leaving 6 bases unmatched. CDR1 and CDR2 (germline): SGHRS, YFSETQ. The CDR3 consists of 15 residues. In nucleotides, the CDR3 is TGCGCCAGCAGCATTTTAGCGGGAGCTTCCTACGAGCAGTACTTC. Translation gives CASSILAGASYEQYF.

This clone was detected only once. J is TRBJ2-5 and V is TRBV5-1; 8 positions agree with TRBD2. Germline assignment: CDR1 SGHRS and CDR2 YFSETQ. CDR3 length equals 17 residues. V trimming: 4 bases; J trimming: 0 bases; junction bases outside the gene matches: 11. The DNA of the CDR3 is TGCGCCAGCAGCCCCGGGACTAGGGGTGCAAACCAAGAGACCCAGTACTTC. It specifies CASSPGTRGANQETQYF.

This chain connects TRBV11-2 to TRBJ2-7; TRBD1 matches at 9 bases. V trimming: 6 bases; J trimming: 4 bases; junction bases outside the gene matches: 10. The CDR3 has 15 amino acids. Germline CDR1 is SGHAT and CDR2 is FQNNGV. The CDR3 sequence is CASSITPGQGYEQYF. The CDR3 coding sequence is TGTGCCAGCAGTATTACTCCGGGACAGGGATACGAGCAGTACTTC.

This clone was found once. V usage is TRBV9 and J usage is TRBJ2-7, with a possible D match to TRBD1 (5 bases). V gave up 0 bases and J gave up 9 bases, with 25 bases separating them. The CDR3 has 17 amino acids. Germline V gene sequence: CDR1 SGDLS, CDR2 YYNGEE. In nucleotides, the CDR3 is TGTGCCAGCAGCGTAGGAGGATTAGGGGTTTCTATTACGAGGCAGTACTTC. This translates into CASSVGGLGVSITRQYF.

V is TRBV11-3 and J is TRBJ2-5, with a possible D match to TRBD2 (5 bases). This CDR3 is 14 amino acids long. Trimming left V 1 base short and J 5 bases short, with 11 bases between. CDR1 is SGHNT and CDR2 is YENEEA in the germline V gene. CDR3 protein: CASSLAGKGETQYF. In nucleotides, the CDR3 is TGTGCCAGCAGCTTAGCGGGAAAAGGGGAGACCCAGTACTTC.

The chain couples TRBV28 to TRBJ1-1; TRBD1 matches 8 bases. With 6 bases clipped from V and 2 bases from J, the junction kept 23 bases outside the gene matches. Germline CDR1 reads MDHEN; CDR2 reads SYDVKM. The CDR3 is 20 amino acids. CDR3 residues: CASSLGQVVISDEFNTEAFF. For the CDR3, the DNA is TGTGCCAGCAGCCTGGGACAGGTAGTAATTAGTGACGAATTCAACACTGAAGCTTTCTTT.

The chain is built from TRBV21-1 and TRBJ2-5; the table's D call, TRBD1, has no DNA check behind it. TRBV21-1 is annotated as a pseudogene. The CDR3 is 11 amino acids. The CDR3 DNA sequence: TGTGCCAGCATCCCCAGAGAGACCCAGTACTTC. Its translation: CASIPRETQYF.

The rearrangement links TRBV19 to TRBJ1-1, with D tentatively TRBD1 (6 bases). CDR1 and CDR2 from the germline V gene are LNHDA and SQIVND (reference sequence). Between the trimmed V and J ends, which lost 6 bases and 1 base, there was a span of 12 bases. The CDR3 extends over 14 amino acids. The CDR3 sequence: CASRKGGENTEAFF. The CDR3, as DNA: TGTGCCAGTAGAAAAGGGGGGGAGAACACTGAAGCTTTCTTT.

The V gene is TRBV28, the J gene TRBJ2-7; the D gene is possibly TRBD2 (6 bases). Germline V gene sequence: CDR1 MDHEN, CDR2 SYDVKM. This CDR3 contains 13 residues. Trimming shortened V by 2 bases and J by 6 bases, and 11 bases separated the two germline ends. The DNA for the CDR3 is TGTGCCAGCAGTTTACTGGCTAGCGTCGAGCAGTACTTC. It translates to CASSLLASVEQYF. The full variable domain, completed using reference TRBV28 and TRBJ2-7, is DVKVTQSSRYLVKRTGEKVFLECVQDMDHENMFWYRQDPGLGLRLIYFSYDVKMKEKGDIPEGYSVSREKKERFSLILESASTNQTSMYLCASSLLASVEQYFGPGTRLTVT.

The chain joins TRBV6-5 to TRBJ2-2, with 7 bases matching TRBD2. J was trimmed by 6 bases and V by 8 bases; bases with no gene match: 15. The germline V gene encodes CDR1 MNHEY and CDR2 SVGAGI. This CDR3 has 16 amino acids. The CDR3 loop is CASYYLAGPSPGELFF. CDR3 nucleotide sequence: TGTGCCAGCTATTACTTAGCGGGTCCGTCTCCCGGGGAGCTGTTTTTT.

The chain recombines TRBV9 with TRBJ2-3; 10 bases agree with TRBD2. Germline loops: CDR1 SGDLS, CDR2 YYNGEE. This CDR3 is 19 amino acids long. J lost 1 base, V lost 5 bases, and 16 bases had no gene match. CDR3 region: CASSRGASGSARGTDTQYF. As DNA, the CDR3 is TGTGCCAGCAGTAGAGGGGCTAGCGGGAGCGCGAGGGGCACAGATACGCAGTATTTT. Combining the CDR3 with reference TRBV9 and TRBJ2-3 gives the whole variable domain DSGVTQTPKHLITATGQRVTLRCSPRSGDLSVYWYQQSLDQGLQFLIQYYNGEERAKGNILERFSAQQFPDLHSELNLSSLELGDSALYFCASSRGASGSARGTDTQYFGPGTRLTVL.

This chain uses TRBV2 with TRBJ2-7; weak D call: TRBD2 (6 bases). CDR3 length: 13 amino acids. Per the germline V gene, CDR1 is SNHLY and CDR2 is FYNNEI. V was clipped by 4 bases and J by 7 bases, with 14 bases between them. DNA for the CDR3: TGTGCCAGCAGTGGTGAGGAGGGGTTGGAGCAGTACTTC. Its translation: CASSGEEGLEQYF.

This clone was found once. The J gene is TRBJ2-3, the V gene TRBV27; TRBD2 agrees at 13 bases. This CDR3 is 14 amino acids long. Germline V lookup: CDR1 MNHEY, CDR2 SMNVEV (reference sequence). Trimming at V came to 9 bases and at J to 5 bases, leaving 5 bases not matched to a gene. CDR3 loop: CASSGLAGRDTQYF. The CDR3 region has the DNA TGTGCCAGTTCGGGACTAGCGGGGAGAGATACGCAGTATTTT.